These T cell receptor beta chains were read from a single sample in a study of OX40 agonist ivuxolimab in advanced cancers. Only in-frame clones appear in the TCRdb table, and some are missing; sequencing was by immunoSEQ multiplex PCR. In the table there are 57,000 or so clones, roughly 90% of which are singletons. Sequenced here: CD4+ or CD8+ T cells sorted from blood, sampled in a trial of the OX40 agonist ivuxolimab. These receptors were obtained from an adult with an advanced solid tumor such as melanoma, head and neck, liver or kidney cancer. The CDR3 runs from the conserved cysteine through the conserved F or W. D genes are given only for firm matches. Some rows have no size entry. The others give once, few or many, or a class for an expanded clone.

-	TRBV5-6	TRBJ1-1	-	CASSPGLGTEAFF	TGTGCCAGCAGCCCCGGGTTGGGCACTGAAGCCTTCTTT
-	TRBV19	TRBJ2-3	-	CASTPQGIADTQYF	TGTGCCAGTACTCCCCAGGGGATCGCAGATACGCAGTATTTT
-	TRBV18	TRBJ1-2	-	CASSPPKEGYTF	TGTGCCAGCTCACCACCGAAGGAAGGCTACACCTTC
once	TRBV28	TRBJ1-1	TRBD1	CASKGAGTEAFF	TGTGCCAGCAAGGGGGCAGGCACTGAAGCTTTCTTT
-	TRBV25-1	TRBJ2-7	-	CASSGPLVGVYEQYF	TGTGCCAGCAGTGGACCATTGGTAGGGGTTTACGAGCAGTACTTC
-	TRBV9	TRBJ2-3	-	CASSVVASGTDTQYF	TGTGCCAGCAGCGTAGTGGCTAGCGGCACAGATACGCAGTATTTT
-	TRBV9	TRBJ2-7	TRBD1	CASSVGTGDEQYF	TGTGCCAGCAGCGTAGGGACAGGTGACGAGCAGTACTTC
-	TRBV6-1	TRBJ2-1	TRBD1	CASSSAGQGNEQFF	TGTGCCAGCAGTTCCGCGGGACAGGGCAATGAGCAGTTCTTC
-	TRBV30	TRBJ2-5	-	CAWSPDPRGTQYF	TGTGCCTGGAGTCCGGACCCCCGGGGGACCCAGTACTTC
-	TRBV6-1	TRBJ1-2	TRBD1	CAGSAGQSNYGYTF	TGTGCCGGTTCCGCGGGACAGAGTAACTATGGCTACACCTTC
-	TRBV7-2	TRBJ1-1	TRBD1	CASSKQGAPTEAFF	TGTGCCAGCAGCAAACAGGGGGCGCCGACTGAAGCTTTCTTT
-	TRBV14	TRBJ1-1	-	CASSLKEMNTEAFF	TGTGCCAGCAGTCTAAAAGAGATGAACACTGAAGCTTTCTTT
-	TRBV5-6	TRBJ2-4	-	CASSLQSIGNIQYF	TGTGCCAGCAGCCTCCAGTCGATTGGAAACATTCAGTACTTC
-	TRBV9	TRBJ2-2	-	CASSVNTGELFF	TGTGCCAGCAGCGTAAACACCGGGGAGCTGTTTTTT
-	TRBV5-4	TRBJ2-4	-	CASSPQGPGNIQYF	TGTGCCAGCAGCCCACAGGGCCCGGGAAACATTCAGTACTTC
-	TRBV11-2	TRBJ2-7	-	CASSFSRPEVYEQYF	TGTGCCAGCAGCTTCTCCCGACCGGAGGTTTACGAGCAGTACTTC
-	TRBV27	TRBJ1-2	TRBD1	CASSLRGQGGYPYGYTF	TGTGCCAGCAGCCTCCGGGGACAGGGCGGATATCCCTATGGCTACACCTTC
-	TRBV4-1	TRBJ1-3	TRBD1	CASSIFRTGGDTIYF	TGCGCCAGCAGCATTTTTAGGACAGGGGGTGACACCATATATTTT
-	TRBV2	TRBJ1-3	-	CASSESSRGGNTIYF	TGTGCCAGCAGTGAAAGTTCGAGGGGCGGAAACACCATATATTTT
-	TRBV27	TRBJ1-2	-	CASSSLGRYGYTF	TGTGCCAGCAGTTCTCTGGGGAGGTATGGCTACACCTTC
-	TRBV18	TRBJ2-6	-	CASSLGDAGANVLTF	TGTGCCAGCTCACTAGGAGATGCTGGGGCCAACGTCCTGACTTTC
-	TRBV9	TRBJ2-3	TRBD2	CASDDGGAVDTQYF	TGTGCCAGCGATGACGGGGGGGCCGTGGATACGCAGTATTTT
-	TRBV6-6	TRBJ2-2	-	CASSLQFGELFF	TGTGCCAGCAGTTTACAATTCGGGGAGCTGTTTTTT
-	TRBV7-2	TRBJ2-5	-	CASSPSGWETQYF	TGTGCCAGCAGCCCCTCGGGGTGGGAGACCCAGTACTTC
-	TRBV7-2	TRBJ1-5	-	CASSSPGAGLFPPQPQHF	TGTGCCAGCAGCTCCCCTGGGGCCGGTCTCTTTCCCCCTCAGCCCCAGCATTTT
-	TRBV5-6	TRBJ1-3	-	CASSQSSSGNTIYF	TGTGCCAGCAGCCAGAGCTCTAGCGGAAACACCATATATTTT
-	TRBV27	TRBJ1-2	-	CASSLSRQGAYGYTF	TGTGCCAGCAGTTTATCTCGCCAGGGCGCCTATGGCTACACCTTC
-	TRBV5-6	TRBJ2-5	TRBD2	CASSPRTSGISGTQYF	TGTGCCAGCAGCCCCCGGACTAGCGGGATTTCGGGGACCCAGTACTTC
-	TRBV27	TRBJ2-7	-	CASSPHRGASYEQYF	TGTGCCAGCAGTCCCCACCGCGGGGCCTCCTACGAGCAGTACTTC
-	TRBV4-1	TRBJ2-5	-	CASSQAGQGETQYF	TGCGCCAGCAGCCAAGCGGGGCAGGGAGAGACCCAGTACTTC
-	TRBV28	TRBJ2-2	TRBD1	CASSQDRVAGELFF	TGTGCCAGCAGTCAGGACAGGGTGGCCGGGGAGCTGTTTTTT
few	TRBV7-3	TRBJ1-2	-	CASSPDRNYGYTF	TGTGCCAGCAGTCCGGACAGAAACTATGGCTACACCTTC
-	TRBV18	TRBJ1-5	-	CASSSGTATNQPQHF	TGTGCCAGCTCATCCGGGACGGCTACAAATCAGCCCCAGCATTTT
-	TRBV18	TRBJ1-2	TRBD1	CASSPPADRAVFSDYGYTF	TGTGCCAGCTCACCACCGGCGGACAGGGCGGTCTTTTCGGACTATGGCTACACCTTC
-	TRBV30	TRBJ1-1	-	CAWSSDENTEAFF	TGTGCCTGGAGTTCGGACGAGAACACTGAAGCTTTCTTT
-	TRBV10-1	TRBJ1-1	-	CASSGGKVGMHTEAFF	TGCGCCAGCAGTGGTGGCAAAGTAGGGATGCACACTGAAGCTTTCTTT
-	TRBV5-5	TRBJ2-7	-	CASSLVAGDSYEQYF	TGTGCCAGCAGCTTGGTGGCAGGCGACTCCTACGAGCAGTACTTC
-	TRBV4-1	TRBJ1-3	TRBD1	CASSQEGQEAGNTIYF	TGCGCCAGCAGCCAAGAGGGACAGGAGGCTGGAAACACCATATATTTT
-	TRBV7-9	TRBJ2-7	-	CASSPGGYEQYF	TGTGCCAGCAGCCCTGGGGGGTACGAGCAGTACTTC
-	TRBV19	TRBJ1-1	TRBD1	CASSRTGETEAFF	TGTGCCAGTAGTAGGACAGGGGAGACTGAAGCTTTCTTT
-	TRBV2	TRBJ2-7	TRBD1	CASGGQLAYEQYF	TGTGCCAGCGGGGGACAGTTGGCCTACGAGCAGTACTTC
-	TRBV18	TRBJ2-7	-	CASSPGLMGSYEQYF	TGTGCCAGCTCACCGGGTTTAATGGGCTCCTACGAGCAGTACTTC
-	TRBV2	TRBJ2-1	-	CASGRMRYNEQFF	TGTGCCAGCGGTCGGATGCGTTACAATGAGCAGTTCTTC
-	TRBV9	TRBJ2-2	-	CASSAEVAGELFF	TGTGCCAGCAGCGCCGAAGTAGCCGGGGAGCTGTTTTTT